The TCR beta chain under discussion was sequenced for a study of cytomegalovirus exposure and HLA in healthy donors (dated by TCRdb to 2016 to 2017). A note on the overall study: An earlier analysis of 587 of the donors reported roughly 270 Gb of sequence data and more than 90 million unique TCR beta sequences from roughly 200 million T cells. The study aimed to test whether signatures of past pathogen exposure could be identified by cataloging public T cell receptors. The later analysis used no new phenotypic data to find candidate immune exposures, relying instead on TCR beta sequences and their occurrence across donors. A later genetic analysis used genome-wide SNP genotypes for about 65% of the roughly 670 donors, treating that subset as a discovery cohort. Of the 398 genotyped donors, over 80% were placed in the genetic ancestry cluster associated with self-reported Caucasian donors. All discovery cohort repertoires had been generated on a single sequencing platform. The study combined high-throughput TCR immunosequencing, statistical association of individual TCRs with disease status, and machine learning to predict cytomegalovirus infection status. Across approximately 400 genotyped donors of the cohort, an average of about 240,000 unique TCR beta nucleotide sequences per donor were sequenced, and roughly 20% of those sequences were non-productive. An early release covering about 600 HLA-typed donors comprised around 300 gigabases of sequencing data and around 80 million unique TCR sequences. A separate validation cohort of over 95 different subjects was used in addition to the approximately 700-subject first cohort. A later analysis re-analyzed previously published TCR beta repertoires from hundreds of donors and added high-resolution HLA genotyping to study TCR occurrence patterns. Alongside the repertoire data, information on donor age, sex, ethnicity and CMV serostatus was compiled. Using immunosequencing, the study profiled T cell repertoires from fewer than 700 subjects and related those repertoires to cytomegalovirus serostatus. Both class I and class II loci were covered by HLA typing, at four-digit resolution. An earlier analysis of around 540 of the donors applied high-throughput TCR beta sequencing to assess whether each TCR beta V gene segment acted as functional or pseudogenic. Several DR-DQ haplotypes were treated as single units for association and clustering because of strong linkage in the cohort. The number of donors typed differed by locus, with about 620-630 for A, B, C, DRB1 and DQB1, over 500 for DQA1, 600 to 610 for DPA1, and some 450 for DPB1.

Library prep was done by the immunoSEQ multiplex PCR assay. The multiplex PCR relied on a mix of 60 forward primers for TCR Vbeta segments and 13 reverse primers for TCR Jbeta segments. The CDR3 region of rearranged TCR beta genes was amplified from genomic DNA with a multiplex PCR assay. On the Illumina HiSeq System, the amplified TCR beta libraries were sequenced as 87-base-pair reads. Concerning the study's data processing: Across the 700 or so repertoires, a later analysis counted 60 million to 90 million unique TCR beta chains, 9.5 million to 13 million of which were shared by at least two donors. To remove PCR and sequencing errors, raw reads were error-corrected and collapsed into unique sequences using a nearest-neighbor algorithm that merged closely related sequences. Alignment of CDR3 sequences to IMGT reference sequences was used to assign V, D and J gene segments. For a sequence to be retained, a match of at least six nucleotides to both a V gene segment and a J gene segment was required. A rearrangement was called productive if the CDR3 had no stop codons and remained in frame with V and J, and every other rearrangement was called non-productive. Following IMGT convention, CDR3 was defined as the stretch from the second conserved V-encoded cysteine up to the conserved J-encoded phenylalanine. The earlier analysis of 587 of the donors excluded sequences that lacked an unambiguous match to a single V gene segment. In an earlier analysis of approximately 590 of the donors, V segments were called functional above 56.7% productive rearrangements and were called segregating when the between-donor standard deviation exceeded 5%. To diagnose cytomegalovirus status from the catalog of TCR beta chain sequences, a statistical classification framework was built. In a later analysis, V and J genes were assigned by comparing TCR nucleotide sequences against IMGT/GENE-DB human TR gene sequences. In a later analysis, CDR3 sequences and most-parsimonious VDJ recombination scenarios were assigned using the TCRdist pipeline. In a later analysis, each TCR beta chain was defined by its CDR3 amino acid sequence together with its V-gene family, and reads without a unique V-gene family were excluded. In a later analysis, 500 to 700 highly shared, low-generation-probability nucleotide sequences were removed to address suspected cross-contamination and a sequencing artifact. For each public chain, a later analysis derived a clonal expansion index from normalized ranks of inferred template counts within each repertoire. A later analysis computed generation probabilities with a VDJ recombination model fitted to out-of-frame rearrangements, and checked the results against IGoR. In a later analysis, TCR-TCR, TCR-HLA and TCR-CMV co-occurrence was scored with hypergeometric tests, and a repertoire-size bias correction was applied to TCR pairs. A later analysis estimated false discovery rates by permuting HLA or CMV assignments 20 times. In a later analysis, co-occurring TCRs were grouped using DBSCAN, with TCRdist sequence similarity added in when clustering inside HLA-allele-positive subsets. Co-occurrence clustering excluded repertoires with fewer than 30,000 or more than 120,000 public chains, plus five with anomalous nucleotide sharing. TCRdb took over this immuneACCESS table, retaining in-frame rearrangements with V and J assigned. Such tables are incomplete; in checked studies, under half of the missing clones stem from an unresolved V gene, and the remainder is unexplained. V and J calls plus clone size are reproduced from that table; the DNA served to infer D and trimming. This sample gives roughly 240,000 clones in total; about 80% of them show up just once. 5.4% of the sample is in the top ten clones.

Results and caveats for the whole study, not just this receptor: This cohort had only TCR beta chains sequenced, and the lack of alpha or paired-chain data limited which features could be detected. According to a later analysis, TCR association rates differed among HLA loci, with DRB1 alleles showing the most associated TCRs and HLA-C alleles showing the fewest. In a later analysis, HLA-associated TCR beta chains showed more clonal expansion and lower generation probabilities than non-associated chains that were equally common. Broadly in line with IMGT annotations, most TCR beta V segments showed up in productive rearrangements about 87% or about 30% of the time in an earlier analysis of around 600 of the donors. The classifier was reported to diagnose cytomegalovirus status with high specificity and sensitivity in both the original and validation cohorts. It was suggested by the authors that the approach could potentially be generalized to other disease states and immunological phenotypes. A few of the identified cytomegalovirus-associated TCR beta chains were confirmed in vitro to be specific for cytomegalovirus antigens. The 87-base-pair reads could not distinguish some IMGT-functional V segments, including TRBV6-2 and TRBV6-3, so those segments were excluded. In a later analysis, some 17,000 TCR beta sequences were associated with specific HLA alleles at a false discovery rate of 0.05. Most TCR sequences were observed very rarely across donors, whereas some public TCRs were present in many individuals. In a later genetic analysis, a missense DCLRE1C variant was associated with V-gene and J-gene trimming of TCR beta chains, and the association was replicated in an independent cohort. In a later analysis, most CMV-associated TCR beta chains were found to appear HLA-restricted, with HLA associations seemingly driven largely by CMV exposure. The presence/absence analyses assumed that sequencing depth was roughly uniform across donors, and that assumption may not be true. In the study, about 150 TCR beta chains were listed as associated with cytomegalovirus. A further reported finding was that TCR beta sequences accurately predicted the HLA-A and HLA-B alleles for most subjects in the first cohort. According to a later analysis, parvovirus B19, influenza, CMV and Epstein-Barr virus appeared linked to several top co-occurrence clusters. Because HLA typing was unavailable for some donors at each locus, only the typed subset was used in association tests. Strong co-occurrence of HLA alleles, especially DR and DQ, made assigning TCR associations to individual alleles difficult. According to a later genetic analysis, donors in an Asian-associated ancestry cluster had fewer N-insertions in productive TCRs than the approximately 650-donor mean. Immune exposure information for the cohort was limited to CMV serostatus. The earlier analysis of approximately 560 of the donors excluded around 17 rarely observed V segments, including chromosome 9 orphons, because counts were too low. Correlated functional status among segregating V segments might reflect linkage disequilibrium, but an unknown experimental factor could not be ruled out. A cluster of highly shared sequence variants was judged likely to be a technical artifact of the sequencing pipeline.

This clone was seen just once. Its specific antigen is unknown. Base qualities are not provided; no much larger clone lies one nucleotide away. The cohort comprised some 700 healthy bone marrow donors. At the time of sampling, all cohort members were nominally healthy, though unrecorded immune exposures were likely present. The donor tested CMV seropositive and was one of the 289 seropositive cohort members. Every donor gave a peripheral blood sample, and the peripheral blood mononuclear cells from that sample were used for TCR beta sequencing. The Qiagen DNeasy Blood Extraction Kit was used to extract genomic DNA from the blood cell samples. The CDR3 sequence holds 16 residues, the cysteine and phenylalanine included. Only the CDR3 part of the read is kept: 48 bases, read in frame from the first base. The CDR1 and CDR2 encoded by the germline V gene (reference sequence) are LNHNV and YYDKDF. A distance of 12 bases separates the germline ends of V and J, which lose 0 bases and 1 base respectively.

The sequence links TRBV15 to TRBJ1-2; TRBD1 could be the D gene, as 6 bases match. The sequencing input was PBMCs. This TCR came from a woman in her forties in good health and CMV-seropositive. The CDR3 amino acid sequence is: CATSREGTWVNYGYTF. The base sequence is TGTGCCACCAGCAGAGAGGGGACATGGGTTAACTATGGCTACACCTTC.